The 20 T cell receptor beta chains in this list originate from one sample, sequenced in a study of post-analysis software for immune sequencing data (dated by TCRdb to the mid-2010s). Library preparation used PCR. Sequenced using an Illumina HiSeq 2500. To reduce PCR and sequencing biases, unique molecular identifiers were incorporated into the TCR beta cDNA libraries. In-frame beta chains were kept once TCRdb had trimmed the public reads at Q25 with fastp and called clones with MiXCR. Entries that share a CDR3 protein sequence are merged under the most common genes and DNA. The sample table lists about 570,000 distinct CDR3 sequences, around 34% of them with a count of one. The top ten hold roughly 6% of the sample. What these receptors recognize is not known. What the work shows at the level of the full study, not this receptor alone: Significantly higher frequencies in patients than in controls were found for several TRBV segments, including TRBV5-6, TRBV5-1 and TRBV20-1.

Sequencing was performed on blood. Receptors were obtained from a girl younger than 18 with multiple sclerosis.

The chain is built from TRBV7-9 and TRBJ1-5; perhaps TRBD1 as D (5 bases). The CDR3 sequence is 14 residues long. Germline V gene data show CDR1 as SEHNR and CDR2 as FQNEAQ (reference sequence). Trimming removed 4 bases from V and 4 bases from J, with 11 bases in between. CDR3 sequence: CASSSGRINQPQHF. The CDR3 DNA sequence: TGTGCCAGCAGCTCGGGACGGATAAATCAGCCCCAGCATTTT.

This clonotype has only a few counts. The rearrangement uses TRBV3-1 and TRBJ2-5; TRBD1 is a possible D gene (5 bases). Germline lookup yields CDR1 LGHDT and CDR2 YNNKEL (reference sequence). The V and J ends lost 8 bases and 7 bases respectively, with 23 bases between them. The CDR3 runs to 15 residues. CDR3 DNA: TGTGCCAGCCACGGTTACGCAGAATTCCAGGGGACCCAGTACTTC. It specifies CASHGYAEFQGTQYF.

The sample holds one count of this clonotype. The rearrangement uses TRBV5-1 and TRBJ2-1, with TRBD2 matching over 8 bases. Trimming took 3 bases from V and 10 from J; bases not matched to a gene: 15. The CDR3 spans 16 residues. Per the germline V gene, CDR1 is SGHRS and CDR2 is YFSETQ. The CDR3 DNA reads as TGCGCCAGCAGCTCCCGTGGGGGTTTTGCGGGGGGAGAGCAGTTCTTC. Amino acid sequence: CASSSRGGFAGGEQFF.

The V and J genes are TRBV7-2 and TRBJ2-6; 10 nucleotides match TRBD1. V was pared by 5 bases and J by 0 bases, with 7 bases of the junction left unmatched. This CDR3 contains 18 residues. Germline V gene lookup returns CDR1 SGHTA and CDR2 FQGNSA. The CDR3 region has the DNA TGTGCCAGCAGCGTTCCCGGGACAGGGGTCTCTGGGGCCAACGTCCTGACTTTC. Its protein product is CASSVPGTGVSGANVLTF.

The rearrangement uses TRBV19 and TRBJ2-7; 9 bases fit TRBD1. V lost 5 bases and J lost 7; bases outside the gene matches: 9. CDR1 and CDR2 from the germline V gene are LNHDA and SQIVND (reference sequence). The CDR3 has 14 residues. The CDR3 region is CASSPPGTGREQYF. In DNA form, the CDR3 reads TGTGCCAGTAGTCCCCCCGGGACAGGGAGAGAGCAGTACTTC. Variable domain in full (rest from reference TRBV19 and TRBJ2-7): DGGITQSPKYLFRKEGQNVTLSCEQNLNHDAMYWYRQDPGQGLRLIYYSQIVNDFQKGDIAEGYSVSREKKESFPLTVTSAQKNPTAFYLCASSPPGTGREQYFGPGTRLTVT.

In this sample, this clonotype turned up a few times. The CDR3 protein is CASSSTRLQETQYF. CDR3 coding DNA: TGCGCCAGCAGCTCTACGCGACTCCAAGAGACCCAGTACTTC. The chain links TRBV5-1 to TRBJ2-5; D call uncertain. Germline V gene sequence: CDR1 SGHRS, CDR2 YFSETQ. The CDR3 covers 14 residues. Trimming pared 3 bases from V and 1 base from J, leaving 10 bases between.

This clonotype was seen only once. The chain employs TRBV20-1 and TRBJ2-5, with D possibly matching TRBD1 (6 bases). The tail of the sequence fits TRBJ2-7 better, so the J call may be wrong. Per germline, CDR1 DFQATT and CDR2 SNEGSKA (reference sequence). This CDR3 spans 14 amino acids. The CDR3 nucleotides are TGCAGTGCTAGAGAGACAGGAAGAAGGTACGAGCAGTACTTC. Its translation: CSARETGRRYEQYF.

The CDR3 loop is CASSSDEWNRDSRTDTQYF. In nucleotides, the CDR3 is TGTGCCAGCAGCTCTGACGAATGGAACCGGGACAGCCGCACAGATACGCAGTATTTT. The chain combines TRBV5-6 with TRBJ2-3; 7 nucleotides match TRBD1. Per germline, CDR1 SGHDT and CDR2 YYEEEE. V was pared by 3 bases and J by 1 base, with 17 bases of the junction left unmatched. CDR3 length: 19 amino acids.

This clonotype was seen only a few times. The rearrangement uses TRBV7-9 and TRBJ2-7, with 9 bases aligning to TRBD2. Per the germline V gene, CDR1 is SEHNR and CDR2 is FQNEAQ (reference sequence). The J segment lost 3 bases and the V segment lost 5 bases, leaving 8 bases of the junction unmatched. This CDR3 contains 15 residues. DNA of the CDR3: TGTGCCAGCAGCGGGGGCGGGGGGGGCTTCTACGAGCAGTACTTC. Translation: CASSGGGGGFYEQYF.

In this sample, this clonotype turned up a few times. The genes are TRBV20-1 and TRBJ2-3; 13 nucleotides match TRBD2. Losses at the gene ends were 8 bases for V and 1 base for J; bases not matched to a gene: 18. In germline, CDR1 is DFQATT, CDR2 SNEGSKA (reference sequence). This CDR3 spans 19 amino acids. CDR3 bases: TGCAGTACCTCTCGACTAGCGGGGGGATTCCTCCAACGCACAGATACGCAGTATTTT. This sequence encodes CSTSRLAGGFLQRTDTQYF.

The chain combines TRBV5-6 with TRBJ2-5, with D unresolved. CDR1 and CDR2 (germline): SGHDT, YYEEEE. Trimming removed 5 bases from V and 5 bases from J, with 7 bases in between. CDR3 size: 11 residues. CDR3 nucleotides: TGTGCCAGCAGGTACCGGGAGACCCAGTACTTC. Protein sequence: CASRYRETQYF.

This clonotype occurred a few times. The chain uses TRBV7-2 and TRBJ2-1; 9 bases are shared with TRBD1. The germline CDR1 and CDR2 sequences are SGHTA and FQGNSA. The CDR3 has 16 amino acids. J gave up 9 bases and V 0 bases, and 9 bases lay outside the gene matches. The DNA for the CDR3 is TGTGCCAGCAGCTTAGCGGGGCCAGGGGACAGGGCTGAGCAGTTCTTC. Its translation is CASSLAGPGDRAEQFF.

This clonotype occurred a few times. The CDR3 loop is CASSPSDRGRMYF. The CDR3, as DNA: TGTGCCAGCTCACCTTCAGACAGGGGGAGAATGTACTTC. This rearrangement joins TRBV18 to TRBJ2-7; 9 bases are a match to TRBD1. CDR3 length: 13 amino acids. V lost 3 bases, J lost 12 bases, and 9 bases stayed unmatched. Germline lookup yields CDR1 KGHSH and CDR2 LQKENI.

V usage is TRBV5-6 and J usage is TRBJ2-4; D gene ambiguous. The last part of the DNA fits TRBJ2-7 better; the J call may be wrong. The germline CDR1 and CDR2 sequences are SGHDT and YYEEEE. The CDR3 runs to 14 residues. Written as DNA, the CDR3 is TGTGCCAGCAGCTTCTCATTCGGCAGCTACGAGCAGTACTTC. It is translated as CASSFSFGSYEQYF.

The chain recombines TRBV11-2 with TRBJ1-6; D is possibly TRBD1 (5 bases). Per germline, CDR1 SGHAT and CDR2 FQNNGV. The ends were cut back, 4 bases at V and 7 bases at J, with 17 bases in the middle. This CDR3 comprises 16 residues. The CDR3 DNA reads TGTGCCAGCAGCTGGGGCGGAGGGAGGGAAAATTCACCCCTCCACTTT. It encodes CASSWGGGRENSPLHF.

This chain joins TRBV6-2 or TRBV6-3 and TRBJ1-2; 7 bases fit TRBD1. Trimming cost V 0 bases and J 4 bases; bases outside gene matches: 11. Germline V CDR1 and CDR2: MNHEY, SVGEGT. The CDR3 loop spans 17 amino acids. This CDR3 reads CASSYSPRGQGGYGYTF. The CDR3 DNA reads as TGTGCCAGCAGTTACTCCCCTAGGGGGCAGGGCGGCTATGGCTACACCTTC.

The J gene is TRBJ1-4, the V gene TRBV12-3 or TRBV12-4; TRBD1 matches 7 bases. V shed 6 bases, J shed 6 bases, and the junction held 13 bases outside the gene matches. This CDR3 region has 16 residues. The CDR3 sequence: CASSRRPVGTDEKLFF. In DNA, the CDR3 is TGTGCCAGCAGCCGGCGACCGGTTGGGACAGATGAAAAACTGTTTTTT.

There are a few counts of this clonotype. The chain carries TRBV7-2 and TRBJ2-3; perhaps D is TRBD1 or TRBD2 (5 bases each). The CDR3 loop spans 13 amino acids. Germline assignment: CDR1 SGHTA and CDR2 FQGNSA. V was shortened by 4 bases and J by 10 bases, with 15 bases between the two germline ends. The CDR3 coding sequence is TGTGCCAGCAGCTCCACCACGGGGCGGGCGCAGTATTTT. Protein sequence: CASSSTTGRAQYF.

This clonotype was picked up a small number of times. The rearrangement links TRBV11-2 to TRBJ1-1; TRBD1 is a possible D gene (6 bases). V was pared by 1 base and J by 5 bases, with 20 bases between. Germline V gene data show CDR1 as SGHAT and CDR2 as FQNNGV. The CDR3 is made up of 17 amino acids. This CDR3 is CASSLGGGGRVGTEAFF. The CDR3 region has the DNA TGTGCCAGCAGCTTAGGAGGGGGAGGAAGGGTAGGGACTGAAGCTTTCTTT.

This clonotype was detected only a few times. The chain joins TRBV4-1 to TRBJ2-7, with 7 positions matching TRBD1. Trimming removed 2 bases from V and 1 base from J; junction bases left unmatched: 2. Germline CDR1 reads MGHRA; CDR2 reads YSYEKL. The CDR3 consists of 14 residues. The CDR3 coding sequence is TGCGCCAGCAGCCAACCGGGACAGTCCTACGAGCAGTACTTC. Residues: CASSQPGQSYEQYF.